These 2 T cell receptor beta chains share one sample of origin, sequenced in a study of OX40 agonist ivuxolimab in advanced cancers. The method was immunoSEQ multiplex PCR; TCRdb's version includes in-frame clones alone and lacks a portion of them. The data hold tens of thousands of clones, with more than 80% observed a single time. The specimen comprised CD4+ or CD8+ T cells sorted from blood, sampled in a trial of the OX40 agonist ivuxolimab. These receptors were collected from an adult with an advanced solid tumor such as melanoma, head and neck, liver or kidney cancer.

The chain is built from TRBV30 and TRBJ1-3; D unclear. Trimming cost V 0 bases and J 0 bases, with 12 bases left between them. This CDR3 contains 16 residues. Per the germline V gene, CDR1 is GTSNPN and CDR2 is SVGIG (reference sequence). CDR3 coding DNA: TGTGCCTGGAGTGTACTACTCAGGACCTCTGGAAACACCATATATTTT. Translating gives CAWSVLLRTSGNTIYF.

In this sample, this clone turned up once. This sequence joins TRBV30 and TRBJ1-1; 9 nucleotides align to TRBD1. Looked up from germline, CDR1 is GTSNPN and CDR2 is SVGIG (reference sequence). CDR3 length equals 14 residues. V lost 2 bases and J lost 4; bases outside the gene matches: 5. The CDR3 DNA sequence: TGTGCCTGGAGTTCGGGACAGGGTGGCACTGAAGCTTTCTTT. Translation gives CAWSSGQGGTEAFF.